Each of the 10 T cell receptor beta chains below was sequenced from the same sample in a study of T cell repertoires and HLA-DP antigens (dated by TCRdb to the late 2010s). Which antigens these TCRs recognize remains unknown. The method behind the library was the immunoSEQ multiplex PCR assay. TCRdb re-hosts the immuneACCESS table, in-frame sequences only. Its copies lack some clones; in the studies checked, an unresolved V gene accounts for under half of them, and the cause for the rest is not known. A total of 90,000 to 130,000 clones appear in this sample, 80% to 95% of them only once. About 0.27% of the sample comes from the top ten. Sequencing input: CD4+ T cells from PBMCs. Every receptor here comes from a woman aged 18-35 years in good health and CMV-seronegative.

The chain is built from TRBV4-3 and TRBJ2-3, with TRBD2 matching over 8 bases. J gave up 1 base and V 2 bases, and 2 bases lay outside the gene matches. The CDR3 spans 15 residues. Germline V lookup: CDR1 LGHNA, CDR2 YSLEER. The CDR3 nucleotides read TGCGCCAGCAGCCAACAAGCGGGGGGCACAGATACGCAGTATTTT. Amino acid sequence: CASSQQAGGTDTQYF.

The V gene is TRBV5-1, the J gene TRBJ2-3; either TRBD1 or TRBD2 may supply D (5 bases each). V lost 3 bases to trimming and J lost 6 bases, with 14 bases between them. Germline V gives CDR1 SGHRS, CDR2 YFSETQ. This CDR3 region has 14 residues. CDR3 region: CASSSGTLRDTQYF. The DNA of the CDR3 is TGCGCCAGCAGCTCCGGGACCCTTCGGGATACGCAGTATTTT.

This clone was seen once. The rearrangement joins TRBV15 to TRBJ2-1; TRBD2 aligns across 7 bases. This CDR3 contains 14 residues. CDR1 LNHNV and CDR2 YYDKDF come from the germline V gene (reference sequence). The V segment lost 5 bases and the J segment 8 bases; nucleotides outside the gene matches: 9. The CDR3, as DNA: TGTGCCACCAGCTTGAGGGGCGGGAGCTATGAGCAGTTCTTC. It is translated as CATSLRGGSYEQFF. Full variable domain (rest looked up from reference TRBV15 and TRBJ2-1): DAMVIQNPRYQVTQFGKPVTLSCSQTLNHNVMYWYQQKSSQAPKLLFHYYDKDFNNEADTPDNFQSRRPNTSFCFLDIRSPGLGDTAMYLCATSLRGGSYEQFFGPGTRLTVL.

V usage is TRBV4-2 and J usage is TRBJ2-2; TRBD2 agrees at 13 bases. Germline loops: CDR1 LGHNA, CDR2 YNFKEQ. The CDR3 is 19 residues long. The J segment lost 6 bases and the V segment lost 0 bases, leaving 10 bases of the junction unmatched. CDR3 amino acids: CASSQDLGLAGVRAGELFF. The CDR3 DNA follows: TGTGCCAGCAGCCAAGATTTAGGACTAGCGGGAGTTAGGGCCGGGGAGCTGTTTTTT.

The CDR3 DNA is TGTGCCAGCAGCTTAGTCCCTCGATCAGACTATGGCTACACCTTC. Translation gives CASSLVPRSDYGYTF. This chain uses TRBV7-9 with TRBJ1-2; no clear D gene. CDR1 SEHNR and CDR2 FQNEAQ come from the germline V gene (reference sequence). V lost 1 base and J lost 3, with 12 bases in between. The length of the CDR3 is 15 residues.

The chain has TRBV28 and TRBJ1-4; D uncertain. CDR1 MDHEN and CDR2 SYDVKM come from the germline V gene. Trimming removed 7 bases at V and 3 bases at J, with 15 bases between. CDR3 length: 15 residues. DNA of the CDR3: TGTGCCAGCACTAACCCGGTGGGAGCTAATGAAAAACTGTTTTTT. Its protein product is CASTNPVGANEKLFF.

This clone was seen a single time. V is TRBV6-5 and J is TRBJ1-1; D perhaps matches TRBD1 (5 bases). Germline V lookup: CDR1 MNHEY, CDR2 SVGAGI. This CDR3 spans 14 amino acids. Trimming took off 7 bases at V and 0 bases at J, with 12 bases between the two ends. CDR3 loop: CASKKTGMNTEAFF. CDR3 in DNA: TGTGCCAGCAAAAAAACAGGCATGAACACTGAAGCTTTCTTT.

The V gene is TRBV10-3, the J gene TRBJ2-4; D is possibly TRBD2 (6 bases). V was shortened by 4 bases and J by 1 base, with 11 bases between the two germline ends. Germline lookup yields CDR1 ENHRY and CDR2 SYGVKD. The CDR3 spans 15 residues. Written as DNA, the CDR3 is TGTGCCATCAGTGCCGGGGACTTCGCCAAAAACATTCAGTACTTC. Translated: CAISAGDFAKNIQYF.

V is TRBV5-1 and J is TRBJ2-3; 12 positions agree with TRBD2. CDR1 and CDR2 from the germline V gene are SGHRS and YFSETQ. The CDR3 totals 17 residues. The ends lost 1 base at V and 3 bases at J; junction bases unmatched: 6. The CDR3 region is CASSLPQTSGRTDTQYF. CDR3 in DNA: TGCGCCAGCAGCTTGCCCCAGACTAGCGGGAGAACAGATACGCAGTATTTT.

The chain links TRBV2 to TRBJ1-1; 8 nucleotides line up with TRBD1. Trimming took 11 bases from V and 8 from J; bases not matched to a gene: 13. This CDR3 comprises 13 residues. Germline CDR1 SNHLY, CDR2 FYNNEI. The CDR3 loop reads CAFARDRYLEAFF. CDR3 nucleotide sequence: TGTGCCTTCGCGAGGGACAGGTATTTAGAAGCTTTCTTT.